The 7 T cell receptor beta chains below come from one sample, sequenced in a study of PD-1 blockade in classical Hodgkin lymphoma. Produced via immunoSEQ multiplex PCR; TCRdb's table is partial and in-frame only. The sample consists of 55,000 to 60,000 clones, more than 85% of them appearing once. Every patient had relapsed following autologous stem cell transplantation, and cohorts differed in brentuximab vedotin exposure. This material consisted of peripheral blood mononuclear cells (PBMCs), taken before the second cycle of nivolumab. The receptor source for this set is a human donor with classical Hodgkin lymphoma.

This sequence joins TRBV5-1 and TRBJ2-7; unclear D gene. CDR1 is SGHRS, CDR2 YFSETQ, per germline. The ends were cut back, 0 bases at V and 2 bases at J, with 9 bases in the middle. This CDR3 is built from 14 residues. This CDR3 is CASSLESPAYEQYF. The CDR3 DNA reads TGCGCCAGCAGCTTGGAGTCCCCGGCCTACGAGCAGTACTTC.

The chain uses TRBV7-6 and TRBJ2-5; TRBD2 matches 9 bases. V dropped 0 bases and J dropped 7; count of bases not matched to a gene: 15. Germline CDR1 is SGHVS and CDR2 is FNYEAQ. This CDR3 contains 18 residues. The CDR3 loop is CASSLAWVSGGPPGTQYF. DNA for the CDR3: TGTGCCAGCAGCTTAGCTTGGGTTAGCGGGGGACCCCCGGGGACCCAGTACTTC.

The genes are TRBV27 and TRBJ2-6; D might be TRBD1 (6 bases). This CDR3 spans 19 amino acids. The germline V gene has CDR1 MNHEY and CDR2 SMNVEV (reference sequence). V was clipped by 6 bases and J by 0 bases, with 21 bases between them. The CDR3 DNA sequence: TGTGCCAGCAGACTATTATCGACAGGCCCAGACTCTGGGGCCAACGTCCTGACTTTC. Translating gives CASRLLSTGPDSGANVLTF.

The chain joins TRBV4-1 to TRBJ2-1, with TRBD1 matching 8 bases. CDR1 and CDR2 (germline): MGHRA, YSYEKL. The V and J ends lost 3 bases and 3 bases, in that order; junction bases with no gene match: 7. The length of the CDR3 is 16 residues. This chain's CDR3 is CASSQATGEIYNEQFF. The CDR3 DNA is TGCGCCAGCAGCCAGGCGACAGGGGAGATCTACAATGAGCAGTTCTTC.

The chain links TRBV9 to TRBJ2-1, with 9 bases fitting TRBD2. CDR1 is SGDLS, CDR2 YYNGEE, per germline. J was trimmed by 3 bases and V by 0 bases; bases with no gene match: 4. The CDR3 is 16 amino acids. CDR3 protein: CASSVEGLASYNEQFF. The CDR3 coding sequence is TGTGCCAGCAGCGTAGAGGGACTAGCTAGCTACAATGAGCAGTTCTTC. Based on the CDR3 plus reference TRBV9 and TRBJ2-1, the full variable domain is DSGVTQTPKHLITATGQRVTLRCSPRSGDLSVYWYQQSLDQGLQFLIQYYNGEERAKGNILERFSAQQFPDLHSELNLSSLELGDSALYFCASSVEGLASYNEQFFGPGTRLTVL.

V usage is TRBV27 and J usage is TRBJ2-7, with TRBD2 as a possible D gene (5 bases). CDR3 length: 14 residues. CDR1 is MNHEY and CDR2 is SMNVEV in the germline V gene (reference sequence). Trimming took off 2 bases at V and 2 bases at J, with 10 bases between the two ends. The CDR3 coding sequence is TGTGCCAGCAGTTTACTGGCTAGCACCTACGAGCAGTACTTC. Its protein product is CASSLLASTYEQYF.

The chain recombines TRBV5-6 with TRBJ2-7, with D perhaps matching TRBD2 (6 bases). The CDR3 is made up of 17 amino acids. V was clipped by 8 bases and J by 0 bases, with 24 bases between them. Per germline, CDR1 SGHDT and CDR2 YYEEEE. The CDR3 DNA follows: TGTGCCAGTCACGGGAGTACGCCGCCGGGAGTCTCCTACGAGCAGTACTTC. It translates to CASHGSTPPGVSYEQYF.